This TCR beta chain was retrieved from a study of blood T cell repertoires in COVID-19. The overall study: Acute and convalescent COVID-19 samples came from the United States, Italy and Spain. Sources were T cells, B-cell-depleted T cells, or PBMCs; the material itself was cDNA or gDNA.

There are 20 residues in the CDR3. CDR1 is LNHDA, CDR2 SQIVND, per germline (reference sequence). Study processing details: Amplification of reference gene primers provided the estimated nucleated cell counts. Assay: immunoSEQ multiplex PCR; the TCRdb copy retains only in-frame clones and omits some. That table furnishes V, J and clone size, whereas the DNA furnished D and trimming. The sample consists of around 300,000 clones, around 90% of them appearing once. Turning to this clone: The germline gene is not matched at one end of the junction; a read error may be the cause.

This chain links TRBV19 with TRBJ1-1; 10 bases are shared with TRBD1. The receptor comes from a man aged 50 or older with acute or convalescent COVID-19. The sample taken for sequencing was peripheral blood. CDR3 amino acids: CASSRRDRGPYTLLNTEAFF. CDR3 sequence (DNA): TGTGCCAGCAGTAGGAGGGACAGGGGCCCTTACACTCTCCTGAACACTGAAGCTTTCTTT.